Detailed here is one T cell receptor (beta chain). This clonotype was seen repeatedly, ten times or more. This clone's antigen is unknown. Base quality data are lacking; no much larger clone is found one base away. The data stem from a study of human T cells and chemical hapten exposure listed by TCRdb under 2021. General notes on the study: For sensitization, 2% DPC in acetone was applied to a 2 cm by 2 cm area of upper inner arm skin. Patch testing was performed on the upper back with Finn chambers containing 0.01% DPC, and the patch tests were scored after 6 days according to International Contact Dermatitis Research Group standards. Patient blood was sampled pre-sensitization (week 0) and at 2, 6 and about 24 weeks after DPC sensitization. Libraries were pooled for sequencing, and per-sample TCR yields varied mainly because of small differences in library volumes within the pool. Peripheral blood TCR repertoire changes were tracked in vivo in alopecia patients during primary and secondary sensitization to the hapten diphenylcyclopropenone (DPC). Roughly 30 alopecia patients gave blood for TCR sequencing at one to four time points (pre-sensitization, 2, 6 and 24 weeks). Most of the patients in the cohort were female, and the cohort covered alopecia areata with under or over 50% scalp involvement, alopecia totalis and alopecia universalis. Weekly therapeutic DPC doses were additionally applied to the scalp of patients throughout the approximately 23-week study period.

Library preparation used RACE. Sequencing instrument: NextSeq 500. During library preparation, unique molecular identifiers were attached to individual cDNA molecules so that TCRs could be counted quantitatively and reproducibly. From each blood RNA sample, both TCR alpha and TCR beta chains were sequenced. The authors' analysis ran thus. A median of approximately 96,000 TCRs per sample was observed, with a range of 23,224 to 690,600. The Decombinator software suite was used to annotate the V, J and CDR3 of the TCR reads. For the PS versus PT1 abundance plots, all samples were subsampled to the same number of TCRs (28,000). TCRs were defined as expanded if absent before sensitization and observed at least eight times at the 2-week time point. TCRdb trimmed public reads at Q25 via fastp, called clones via MiXCR and kept in-frame beta chains. CDR3 protein sequences are deduplicated, and each keeps its most common genes and DNA. V and J calls and clone size were set by TCRdb, not the authors. In this sample the table shows around 380,000 distinct CDR3 sequences, about 4.8% of which occur a single time. The ten largest clonotypes hold about 2.2% of the sample.

The time point label, as the study defines it: patch test 1, 2 weeks after DPC sensitization. What the treatment or condition label conveys for this sample: therapeutic diphenylcyclopropenone sensitization with weekly scalp DPC. At each patch-test visit, blood was drawn before the patch test was applied. To be eligible, patients had to be aged 18 to 70, diagnosed with alopecia and judged suitable for DPC therapy, while pregnant patients were excluded. Total RNA was isolated from unfractionated whole blood collected in Tempus Blood RNA tubes. Per the germline V gene, MDHEN is the CDR1 and SYDVKM is the CDR2. There are 14 amino acids in the CDR3, from cysteine to phenylalanine inclusive. Only the CDR3 DNA is retained, 42 bases long and in frame from the first base. Trimming takes 2 bases from V and 4 bases from J, and the germline ends sit 11 bases apart. Overall results and qualifications from the work: Because every patient had alopecia, a presumed autoimmune disease, the patients' immune response might differ from that of healthy individuals. No change with DPC sensitization was found in the number of TCRs above 1 in 1000 frequency, and no evidence of global repertoire structure alterations was found. Significantly more large CDR3 similarity clusters were formed by expanded TCRs than by pre-sensitization or healthy control sets, consistent with antigen-driven responses. Patch test score was positively correlated with the number of PT1 expanded TCRs, with significance at thresholds 8, 16 and 32 but not at 4. Repeated subsampling changed both the strength of the expansion versus patch-test correlation and the threshold at which that correlation became significant.

The receptor was isolated from a woman aged 45-65 years with alopecia areata. Some clones in this sample may be carry-over from other donors' samples. Sample: whole blood, taken in connection with sensitization to the hapten diphenylcyclopropenone (DPC). Recombination joined TRBV28 with TRBJ1-2; TRBD1 might be the D gene, on 5 matching bases. The CDR3 loop reads CASSLRGSFYGYTF. The sequenced DNA is TGTGCCAGCAGTTTACGGGGGTCCTTCTATGGCTACACCTTC.